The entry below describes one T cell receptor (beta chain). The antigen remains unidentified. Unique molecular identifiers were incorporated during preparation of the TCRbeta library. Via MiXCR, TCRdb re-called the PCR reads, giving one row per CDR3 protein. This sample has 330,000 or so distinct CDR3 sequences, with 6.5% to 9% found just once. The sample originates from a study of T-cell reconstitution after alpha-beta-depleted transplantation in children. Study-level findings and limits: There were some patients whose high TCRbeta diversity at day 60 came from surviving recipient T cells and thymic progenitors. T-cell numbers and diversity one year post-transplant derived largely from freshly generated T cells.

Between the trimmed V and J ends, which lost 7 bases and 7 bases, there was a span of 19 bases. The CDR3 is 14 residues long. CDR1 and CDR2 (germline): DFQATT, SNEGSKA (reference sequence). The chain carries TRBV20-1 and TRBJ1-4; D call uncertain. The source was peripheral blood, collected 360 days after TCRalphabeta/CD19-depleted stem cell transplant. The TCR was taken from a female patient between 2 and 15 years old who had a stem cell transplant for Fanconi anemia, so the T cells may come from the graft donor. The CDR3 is CSVEGTEIGEKLFF. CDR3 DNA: TGCAGTGTAGAGGGCACGGAAATTGGTGAAAAACTGTTTTTT.